This TCR beta chain is drawn from a study of blood T cell repertoires in COVID-19. Study-wide background: COVID-19 samples from acute and convalescent phases originated in the United States, Italy and Spain. In each case, the material was cDNA or gDNA derived from T cells, B-cell-depleted T cells, or PBMCs.

The authors' processing: Reference gene primer amplification gave nucleated cell count estimates. Repertoires were generated with immunoSEQ multiplex PCR, while TCRdb's copy carries only in-frame clones and drops some. The DNA was the basis for D and trimming; V, J and clone size are from that table. The data contain around 120,000 clones, over 80% of them singletons. The germline V gene encodes CDR1 SGHRS and CDR2 YFSETQ. V trimming: 0 bases; J trimming: 4 bases; junction bases outside the gene matches: 4. This CDR3 spans 15 amino acids. Material for sequencing was peripheral blood. The TCR comes from a middle-aged man with active or convalescent COVID-19. The chain recombines TRBV5-1 with TRBJ1-2, with 9 bases fitting TRBD1. As DNA, the CDR3 is TGCGCCAGCAGCTTGGAAGGGACAGGGATCTATGGCTACACCTTC. Encoded protein: CASSLEGTGIYGYTF.